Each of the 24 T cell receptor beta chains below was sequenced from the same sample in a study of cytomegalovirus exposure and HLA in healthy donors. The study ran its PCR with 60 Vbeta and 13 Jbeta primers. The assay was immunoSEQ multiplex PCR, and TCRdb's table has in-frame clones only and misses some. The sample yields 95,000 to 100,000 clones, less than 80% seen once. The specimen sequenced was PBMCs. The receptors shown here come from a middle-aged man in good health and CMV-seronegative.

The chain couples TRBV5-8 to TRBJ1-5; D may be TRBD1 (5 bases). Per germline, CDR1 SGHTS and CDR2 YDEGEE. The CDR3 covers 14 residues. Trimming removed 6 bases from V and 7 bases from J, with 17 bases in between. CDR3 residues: CASNPYRRPQPQHF. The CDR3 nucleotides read TGTGCCAGCAACCCTTACAGGCGTCCCCAGCCCCAGCATTTT.

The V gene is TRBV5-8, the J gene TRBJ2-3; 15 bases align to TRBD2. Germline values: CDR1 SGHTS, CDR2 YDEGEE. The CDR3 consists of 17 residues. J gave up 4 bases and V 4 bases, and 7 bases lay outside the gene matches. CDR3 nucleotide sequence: TGTGCCAGCAGCGGGTACGGGACTAGCGGGGGGCCAGATACGCAGTATTTT. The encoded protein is CASSGYGTSGGPDTQYF.

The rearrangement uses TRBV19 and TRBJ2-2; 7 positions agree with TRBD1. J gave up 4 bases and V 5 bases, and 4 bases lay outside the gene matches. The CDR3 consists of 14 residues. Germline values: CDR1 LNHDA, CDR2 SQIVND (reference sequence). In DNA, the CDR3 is TGTGCCAGTAGTGACCACAGGGGCACCGGGGAGCTGTTTTTT. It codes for CASSDHRGTGELFF.

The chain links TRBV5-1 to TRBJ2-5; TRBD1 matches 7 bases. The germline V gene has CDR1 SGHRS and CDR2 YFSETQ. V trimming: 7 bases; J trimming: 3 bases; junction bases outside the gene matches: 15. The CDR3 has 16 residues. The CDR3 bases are TGCGCCAGCTATGAGGAGCCTCAGGGGGTGAAAGAGACCCAGTACTTC. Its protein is CASYEEPQGVKETQYF.

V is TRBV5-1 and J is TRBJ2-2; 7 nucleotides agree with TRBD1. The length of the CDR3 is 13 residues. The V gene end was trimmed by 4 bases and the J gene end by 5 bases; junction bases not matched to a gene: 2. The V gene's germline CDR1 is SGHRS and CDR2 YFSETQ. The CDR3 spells CASSGQATGELFF. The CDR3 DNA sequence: TGCGCCAGCAGCGGACAGGCTACCGGGGAGCTGTTTTTT.

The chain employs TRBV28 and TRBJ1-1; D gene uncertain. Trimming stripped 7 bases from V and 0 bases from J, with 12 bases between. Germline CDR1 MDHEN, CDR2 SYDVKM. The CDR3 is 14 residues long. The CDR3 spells CASTFSSMNTEAFF. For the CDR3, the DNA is TGTGCCAGCACCTTTAGCAGTATGAACACTGAAGCTTTCTTT.

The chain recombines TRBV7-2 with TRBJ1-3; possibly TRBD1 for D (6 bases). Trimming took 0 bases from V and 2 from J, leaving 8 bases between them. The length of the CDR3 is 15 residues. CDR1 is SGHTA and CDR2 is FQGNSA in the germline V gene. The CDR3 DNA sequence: TGTGCCAGCAGCTTAGCGGGGGCAACTGGAAACACCATATATTTT. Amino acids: CASSLAGATGNTIYF. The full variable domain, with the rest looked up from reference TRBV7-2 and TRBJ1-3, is GAGVSQSPSNKVTEKGKDVELRCDPISGHTALYWYRQSLGQGLEFLIYFQGNSAPDKSGLPSDRFSAERTGGSVSTLTIQRTQQEDSAVYLCASSLAGATGNTIYFGEGSWLTVV.

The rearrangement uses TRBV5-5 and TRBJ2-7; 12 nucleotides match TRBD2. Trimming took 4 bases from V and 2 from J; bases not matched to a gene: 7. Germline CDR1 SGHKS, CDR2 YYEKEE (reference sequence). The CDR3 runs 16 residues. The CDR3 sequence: CASSIATSGGTYEQYF. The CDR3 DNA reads TGTGCCAGCAGCATCGCGACTAGCGGGGGTACCTACGAGCAGTACTTC.

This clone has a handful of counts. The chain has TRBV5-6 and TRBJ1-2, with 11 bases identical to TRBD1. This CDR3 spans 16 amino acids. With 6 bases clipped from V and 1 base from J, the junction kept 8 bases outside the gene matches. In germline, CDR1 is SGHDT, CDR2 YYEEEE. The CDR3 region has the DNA TGTGCCAGCAACGGACAGGGGGCGGGGAATAACTATGGCTACACCTTC. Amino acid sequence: CASNGQGAGNNYGYTF.

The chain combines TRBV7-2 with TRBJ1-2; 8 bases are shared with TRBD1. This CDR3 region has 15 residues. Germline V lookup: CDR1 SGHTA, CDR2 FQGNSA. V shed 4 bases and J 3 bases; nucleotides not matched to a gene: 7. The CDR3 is CASSSLGQGYYGYTF. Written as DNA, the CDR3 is TGTGCCAGCAGCTCCCTTGGACAGGGATACTATGGCTACACCTTC.

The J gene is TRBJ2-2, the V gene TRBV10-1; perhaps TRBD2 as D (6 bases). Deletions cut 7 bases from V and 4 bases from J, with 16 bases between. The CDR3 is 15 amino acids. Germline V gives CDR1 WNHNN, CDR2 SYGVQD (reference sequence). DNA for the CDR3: TGCGCCAGCATTACGAGACTAGAATTCACCGGGGAGCTGTTTTTT. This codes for CASITRLEFTGELFF.

CDR3 sequence (DNA): TGTGCCAGCAGCGTGACAGGGGCTGGAAACACCATATATTTT. It encodes CASSVTGAGNTIYF. V and J are TRBV5-5 and TRBJ1-3; 8 bases are shared with TRBD1. There are 14 residues in the CDR3. V lost 4 bases to trimming and J lost 2 bases; unmatched junction nucleotides: 2. The germline V gene has CDR1 SGHKS and CDR2 YYEKEE (reference sequence).

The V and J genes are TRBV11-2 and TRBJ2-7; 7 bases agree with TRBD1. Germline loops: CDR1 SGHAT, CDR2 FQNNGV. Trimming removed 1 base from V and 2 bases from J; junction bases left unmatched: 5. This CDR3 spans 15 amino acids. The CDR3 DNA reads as TGTGCCAGCAGCTTAGGAATAGACAGGGCCTACGAGCAGTACGTC. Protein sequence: CASSLGIDRAYEQYV.

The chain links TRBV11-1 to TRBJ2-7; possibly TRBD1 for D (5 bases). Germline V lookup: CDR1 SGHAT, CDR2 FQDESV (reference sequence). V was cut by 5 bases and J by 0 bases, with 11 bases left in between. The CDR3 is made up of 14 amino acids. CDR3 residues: CASSQGFSSYEQYF. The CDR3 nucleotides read TGTGCCAGCAGCCAGGGCTTCAGCTCCTACGAGCAGTACTTC.

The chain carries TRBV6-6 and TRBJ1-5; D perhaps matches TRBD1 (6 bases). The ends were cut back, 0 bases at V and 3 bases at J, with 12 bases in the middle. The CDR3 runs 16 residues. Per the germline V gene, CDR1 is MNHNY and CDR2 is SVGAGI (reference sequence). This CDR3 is CASSYSGRGDNQPQHF. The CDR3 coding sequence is TGTGCCAGCAGTTACTCCGGCAGGGGTGACAATCAGCCCCAGCATTTT.

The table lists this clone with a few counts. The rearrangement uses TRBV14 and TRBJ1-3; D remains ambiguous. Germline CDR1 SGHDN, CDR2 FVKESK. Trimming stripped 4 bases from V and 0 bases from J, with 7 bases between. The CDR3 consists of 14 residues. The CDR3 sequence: CASSLQFSGNTIYF. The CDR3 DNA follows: TGTGCCAGCAGCCTGCAGTTCTCTGGAAACACCATATATTTT.

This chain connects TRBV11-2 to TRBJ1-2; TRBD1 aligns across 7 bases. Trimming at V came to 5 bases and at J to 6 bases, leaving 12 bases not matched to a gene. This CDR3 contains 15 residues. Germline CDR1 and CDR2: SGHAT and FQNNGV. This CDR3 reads CASSRRGRGWHGYTF. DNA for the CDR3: TGTGCCAGCAGCCGCCGGGGCAGGGGGTGGCATGGCTACACCTTC.

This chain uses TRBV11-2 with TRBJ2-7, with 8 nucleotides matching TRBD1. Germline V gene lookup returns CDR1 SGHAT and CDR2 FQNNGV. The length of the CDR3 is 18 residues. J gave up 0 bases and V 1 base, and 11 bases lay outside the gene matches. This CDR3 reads CASSLGVSRTGFSYEQYV. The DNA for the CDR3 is TGTGCCAGCAGCTTAGGGGTCTCCCGGACAGGGTTCTCCTACGAGCAGTACGTC.

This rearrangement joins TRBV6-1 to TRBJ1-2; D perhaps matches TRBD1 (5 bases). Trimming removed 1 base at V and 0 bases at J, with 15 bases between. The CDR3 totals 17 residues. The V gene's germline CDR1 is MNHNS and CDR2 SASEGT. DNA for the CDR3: TGTGCCAGCAGTGAAGAGGGGCGGGGAGGTCCTAACTATGGCTACACCTTC. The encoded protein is CASSEEGRGGPNYGYTF.

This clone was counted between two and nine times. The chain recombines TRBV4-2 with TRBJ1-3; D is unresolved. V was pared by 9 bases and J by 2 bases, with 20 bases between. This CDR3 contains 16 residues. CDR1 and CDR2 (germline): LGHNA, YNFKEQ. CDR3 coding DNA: TGTGCCAGTACCCAAAGCCCGACAACGGCTGGAAACACCATATATTTT. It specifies CASTQSPTTAGNTIYF.

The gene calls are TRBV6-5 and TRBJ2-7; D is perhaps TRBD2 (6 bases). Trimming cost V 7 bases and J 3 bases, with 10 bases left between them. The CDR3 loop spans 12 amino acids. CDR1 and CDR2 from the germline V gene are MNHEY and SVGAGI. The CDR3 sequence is CASTGVSYEQYV. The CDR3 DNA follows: TGTGCCAGCACGGGAGTAAGCTACGAGCAGTACGTC.

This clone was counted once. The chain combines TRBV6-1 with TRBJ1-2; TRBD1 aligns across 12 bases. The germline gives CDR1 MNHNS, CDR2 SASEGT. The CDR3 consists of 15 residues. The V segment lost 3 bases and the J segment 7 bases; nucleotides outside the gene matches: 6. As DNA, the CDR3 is TGTGCCAGCAGTGATGAGGGACAGGGGGCCTTTGGCTACACCTTC. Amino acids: CASSDEGQGAFGYTF.

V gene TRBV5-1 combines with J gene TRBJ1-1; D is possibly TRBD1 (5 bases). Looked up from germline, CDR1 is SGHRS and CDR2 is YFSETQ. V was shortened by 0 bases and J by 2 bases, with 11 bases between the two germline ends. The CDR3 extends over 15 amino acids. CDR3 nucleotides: TGCGCCAGCAGCTTGGCCAGGACACTTAACACTGAAGCTTTCTTT. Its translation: CASSLARTLNTEAFF.

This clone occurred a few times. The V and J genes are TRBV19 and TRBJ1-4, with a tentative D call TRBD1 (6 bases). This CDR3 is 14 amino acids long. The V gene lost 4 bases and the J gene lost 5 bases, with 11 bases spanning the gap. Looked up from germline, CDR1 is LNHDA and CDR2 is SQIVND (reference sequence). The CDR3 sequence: CASSTRGVNEKLFF. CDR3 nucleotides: TGTGCCAGTAGTACCAGGGGAGTGAATGAAAAACTGTTTTTT. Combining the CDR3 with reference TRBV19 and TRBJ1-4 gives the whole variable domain DGGITQSPKYLFRKEGQNVTLSCEQNLNHDAMYWYRQDPGQGLRLIYYSQIVNDFQKGDIAEGYSVSREKKESFPLTVTSAQKNPTAFYLCASSTRGVNEKLFFGSGTQLSVL.